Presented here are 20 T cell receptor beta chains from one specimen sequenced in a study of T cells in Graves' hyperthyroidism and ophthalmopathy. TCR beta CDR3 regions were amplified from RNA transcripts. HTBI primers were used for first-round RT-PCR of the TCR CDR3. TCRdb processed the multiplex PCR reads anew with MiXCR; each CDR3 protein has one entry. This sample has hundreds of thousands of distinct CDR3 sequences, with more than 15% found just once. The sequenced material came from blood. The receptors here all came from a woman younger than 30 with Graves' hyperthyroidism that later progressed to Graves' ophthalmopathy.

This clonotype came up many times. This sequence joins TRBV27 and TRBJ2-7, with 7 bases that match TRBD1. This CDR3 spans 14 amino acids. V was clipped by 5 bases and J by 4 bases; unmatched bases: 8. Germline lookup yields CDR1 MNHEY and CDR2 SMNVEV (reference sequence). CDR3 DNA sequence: TGTGCCAGCAGTCGGACAGGAGGATTTTACGAGCAGTACTTC. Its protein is CASSRTGGFYEQYF.

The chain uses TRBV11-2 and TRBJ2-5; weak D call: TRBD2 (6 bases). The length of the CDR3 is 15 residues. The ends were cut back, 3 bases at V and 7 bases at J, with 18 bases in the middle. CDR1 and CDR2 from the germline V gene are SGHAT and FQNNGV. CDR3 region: CASSFGWREVGTQYF. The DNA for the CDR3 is TGTGCCAGCAGCTTCGGGTGGAGGGAGGTGGGGACCCAGTACTTC.

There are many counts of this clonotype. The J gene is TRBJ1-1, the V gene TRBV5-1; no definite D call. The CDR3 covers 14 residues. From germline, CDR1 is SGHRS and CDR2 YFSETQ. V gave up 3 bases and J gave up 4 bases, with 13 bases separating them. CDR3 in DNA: TGCGCCAGCAGCTCGGGCCAGAGGCCCACTGAAGCTTTCTTT. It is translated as CASSSGQRPTEAFF.

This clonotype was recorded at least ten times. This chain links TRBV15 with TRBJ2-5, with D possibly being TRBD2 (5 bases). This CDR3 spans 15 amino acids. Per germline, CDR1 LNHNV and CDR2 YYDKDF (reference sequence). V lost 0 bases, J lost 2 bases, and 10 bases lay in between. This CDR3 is CATSRDPTGQETQYF. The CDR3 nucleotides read TGTGCCACCAGCAGAGATCCTACGGGACAAGAGACCCAGTACTTC.

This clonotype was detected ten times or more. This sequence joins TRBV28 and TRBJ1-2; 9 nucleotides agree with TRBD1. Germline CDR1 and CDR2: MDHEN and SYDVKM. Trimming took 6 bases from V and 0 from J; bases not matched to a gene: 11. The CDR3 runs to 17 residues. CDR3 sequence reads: CASSPGQGHRSNYGYTF. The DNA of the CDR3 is TGTGCCAGCAGCCCGGGACAGGGCCATCGGTCTAACTATGGCTACACCTTC.

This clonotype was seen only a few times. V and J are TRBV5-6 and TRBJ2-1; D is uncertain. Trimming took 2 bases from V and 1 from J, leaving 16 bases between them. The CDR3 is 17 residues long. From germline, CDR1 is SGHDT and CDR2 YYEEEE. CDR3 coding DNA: TGTGCCAGCAGCTTCTTTCGACTCGGCGCGTCCTACAATGAGCAGTTCTTC. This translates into CASSFFRLGASYNEQFF.

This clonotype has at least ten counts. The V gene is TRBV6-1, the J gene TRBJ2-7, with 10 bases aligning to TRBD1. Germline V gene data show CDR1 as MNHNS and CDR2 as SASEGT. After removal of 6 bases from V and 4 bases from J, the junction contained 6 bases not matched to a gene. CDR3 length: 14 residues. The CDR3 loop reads CASSQGQGLYEQYF. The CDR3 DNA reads TGTGCCAGCAGCCAGGGACAGGGGTTGTACGAGCAGTACTTC.

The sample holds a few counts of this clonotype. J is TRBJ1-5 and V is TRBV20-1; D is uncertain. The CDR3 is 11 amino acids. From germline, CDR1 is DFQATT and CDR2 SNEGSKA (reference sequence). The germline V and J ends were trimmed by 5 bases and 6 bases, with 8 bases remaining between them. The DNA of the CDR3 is TGCAGTGCTCGATCGGGTCAGCCCCAGCATTTT. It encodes CSARSGQPQHF.

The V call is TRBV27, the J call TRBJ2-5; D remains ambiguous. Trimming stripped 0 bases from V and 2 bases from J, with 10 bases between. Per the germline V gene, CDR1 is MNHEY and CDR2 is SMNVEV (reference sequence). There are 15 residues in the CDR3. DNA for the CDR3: TGTGCCAGCAGTTTATCGGGGTTCGTTCAAGAGACCCAGTACTTC. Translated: CASSLSGFVQETQYF.

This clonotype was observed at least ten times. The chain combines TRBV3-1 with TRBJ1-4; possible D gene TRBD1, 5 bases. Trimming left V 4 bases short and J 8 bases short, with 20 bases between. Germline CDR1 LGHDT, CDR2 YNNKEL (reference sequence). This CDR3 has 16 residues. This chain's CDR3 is CASSLTGAGSGEKLFF. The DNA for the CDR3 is TGTGCCAGCAGCCTCACCGGGGCAGGCTCCGGGGAAAAACTGTTTTTT.

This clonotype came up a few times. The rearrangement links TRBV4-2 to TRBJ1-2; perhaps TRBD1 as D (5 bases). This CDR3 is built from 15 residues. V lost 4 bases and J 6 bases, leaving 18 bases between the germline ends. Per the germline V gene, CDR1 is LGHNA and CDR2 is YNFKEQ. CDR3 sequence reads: CASSPQRYGADGYTF. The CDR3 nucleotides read TGTGCCAGCAGCCCCCAACGATACGGGGCAGATGGCTACACCTTC.

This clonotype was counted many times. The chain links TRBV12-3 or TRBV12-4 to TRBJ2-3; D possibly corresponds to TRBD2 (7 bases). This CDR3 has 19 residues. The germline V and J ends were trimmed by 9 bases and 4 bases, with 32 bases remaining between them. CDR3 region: CASGGRGGSKTIPPDTQYF. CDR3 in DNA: TGTGCCAGTGGGGGTCGCGGGGGCTCGAAGACCATTCCCCCAGATACGCAGTATTTT.

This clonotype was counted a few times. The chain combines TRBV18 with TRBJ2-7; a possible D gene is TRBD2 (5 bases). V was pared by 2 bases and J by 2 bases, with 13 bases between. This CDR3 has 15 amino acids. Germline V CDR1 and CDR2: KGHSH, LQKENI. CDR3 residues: CASSPSPSGPYEQYF. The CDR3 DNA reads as TGTGCCAGCTCACCAAGTCCGAGCGGTCCCTACGAGCAGTACTTC.

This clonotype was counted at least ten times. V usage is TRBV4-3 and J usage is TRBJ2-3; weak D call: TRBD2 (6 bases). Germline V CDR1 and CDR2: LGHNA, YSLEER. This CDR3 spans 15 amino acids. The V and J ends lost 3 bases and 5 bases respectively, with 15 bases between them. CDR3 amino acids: CASSQTGTVGDTQYF. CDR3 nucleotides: TGCGCCAGCAGCCAGACCGGGACTGTAGGAGATACGCAGTATTTT.

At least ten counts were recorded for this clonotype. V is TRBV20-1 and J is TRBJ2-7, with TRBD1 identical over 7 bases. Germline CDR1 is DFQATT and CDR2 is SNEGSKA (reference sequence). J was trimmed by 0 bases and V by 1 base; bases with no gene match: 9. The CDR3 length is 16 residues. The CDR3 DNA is TGCAGTGCTAGAGGGGCGTGGGGGACAGACTCCTACGAGCAGTACTTC. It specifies CSARGAWGTDSYEQYF.

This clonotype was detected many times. The CDR3: CSVEVGTNPTEAFF. The CDR3 DNA sequence: TGCAGCGTTGAGGTAGGGACCAATCCAACTGAAGCTTTCTTT. This sequence joins TRBV29-1 and TRBJ1-1; TRBD1 might be the D (5 bases). The V gene's germline CDR1 is SQVTM and CDR2 ANQGSEA. Between the trimmed V and J ends, which lost 3 bases and 5 bases, there was a span of 16 bases. The CDR3 spans 14 residues.

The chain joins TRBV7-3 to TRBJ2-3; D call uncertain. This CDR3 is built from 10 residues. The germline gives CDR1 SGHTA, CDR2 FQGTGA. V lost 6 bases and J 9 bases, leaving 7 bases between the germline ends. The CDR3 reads CASRVETQYF. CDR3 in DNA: TGTGCCAGCAGGGTCGAGACGCAGTATTTT. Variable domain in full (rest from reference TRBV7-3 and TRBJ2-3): GAGVSQTPSNKVTEKGKYVELRCDPISGHTALYWYRQSLGQGPEFLIYFQGTGAADDSGLPNDRFFAVRPEGSVSTLKIQRTERGDSAVYLCASRVETQYFGPGTRLTVL.

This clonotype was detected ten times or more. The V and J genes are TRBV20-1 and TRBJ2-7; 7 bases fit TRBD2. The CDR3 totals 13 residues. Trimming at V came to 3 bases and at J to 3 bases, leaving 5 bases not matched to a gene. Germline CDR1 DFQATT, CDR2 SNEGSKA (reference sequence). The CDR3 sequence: CSASGTNHYEQYF. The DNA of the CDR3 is TGCAGTGCTAGTGGGACTAACCACTACGAGCAGTACTTC.

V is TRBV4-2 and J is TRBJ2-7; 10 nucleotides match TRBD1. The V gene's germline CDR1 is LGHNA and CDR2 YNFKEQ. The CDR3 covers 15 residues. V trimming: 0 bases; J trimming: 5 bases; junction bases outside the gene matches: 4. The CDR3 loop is CASSQDPTGGHEQYF. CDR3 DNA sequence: TGTGCCAGCAGCCAAGATCCGACAGGGGGCCACGAGCAGTACTTC.

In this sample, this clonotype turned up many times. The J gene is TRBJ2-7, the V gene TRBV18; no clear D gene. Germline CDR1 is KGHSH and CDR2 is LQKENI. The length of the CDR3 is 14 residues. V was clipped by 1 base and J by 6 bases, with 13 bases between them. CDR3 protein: CASSPLSQVSEQYF. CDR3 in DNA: TGTGCCAGCTCACCACTAAGTCAGGTGAGCGAGCAGTACTTC.